This paragraph reports one TCR beta chain. Sequenced by immunoSEQ multiplex PCR; TCRdb stores in-frame clones only, minus some. The data contain tens of thousands of clones, 80% to 90% of them singletons. The data derive from a study of blood T cell repertoires in COVID-19. Study summary: Collection of acute and convalescent COVID-19 samples took place in the United States, Italy and Spain. PBMCs, B-cell-depleted T cells, or T cells were the source of the cDNA or gDNA that made up the material.

This CDR3 has 13 residues. V lost 1 base and J lost 8, with 10 bases in between. Germline lookup yields CDR1 SGHRS and CDR2 YFSETQ. The chain links TRBV5-1 to TRBJ2-1, with D perhaps TRBD2 (6 bases). The TCR was taken from a human donor in a cohort sampled during active COVID-19. What was sequenced was peripheral blood. The CDR3 is CASSLSGWDEQFF. In DNA form, the CDR3 reads TGCGCCAGCAGCTTGAGCGGGTGGGATGAGCAGTTCTTC.